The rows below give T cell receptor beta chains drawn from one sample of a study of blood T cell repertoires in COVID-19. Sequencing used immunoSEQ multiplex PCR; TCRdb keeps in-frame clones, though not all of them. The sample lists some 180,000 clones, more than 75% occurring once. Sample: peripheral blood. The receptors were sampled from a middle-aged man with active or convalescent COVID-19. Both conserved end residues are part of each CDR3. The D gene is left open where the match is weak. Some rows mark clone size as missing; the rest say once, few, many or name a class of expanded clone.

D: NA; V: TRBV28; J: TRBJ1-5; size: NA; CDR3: CASSLLSTRGQPQHF; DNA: TGTGCCAGCAGTTTATTATCCACCCGGGGTCAGCCCCAGCATTTT
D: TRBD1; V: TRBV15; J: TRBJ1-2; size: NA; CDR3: CATNPSGQGAKGYGYTF; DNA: TGTGCCACGAATCCCTCAGGACAGGGGGCAAAAGGGTATGGCTACACCTTC
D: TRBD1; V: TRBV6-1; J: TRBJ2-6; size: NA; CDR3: CASSAGQAHSGANVLTF; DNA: TGTGCCAGCAGTGCGGGACAGGCGCACTCTGGGGCCAACGTCCTGACTTTC
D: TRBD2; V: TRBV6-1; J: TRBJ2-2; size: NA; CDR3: CASSEALLAGGPGELFF; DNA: TGTGCCAGCAGTGAAGCGCTTCTAGCGGGGGGCCCCGGGGAGCTGTTTTTT
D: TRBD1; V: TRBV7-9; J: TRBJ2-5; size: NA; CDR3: CASSPRTGWETQYF; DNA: TGTGCCAGCAGCCCCAGGACAGGGTGGGAGACCCAGTACTTC
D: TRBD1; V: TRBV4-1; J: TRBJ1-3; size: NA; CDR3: CASSQDLGGQGGSGNTIYF; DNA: TGCGCCAGCAGCCAAGATCTTGGGGGACAGGGTGGTTCTGGAAACACCATATATTTT
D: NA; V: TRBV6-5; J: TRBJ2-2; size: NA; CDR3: CASSYVITGELFF; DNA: TGTGCCAGCAGTTACGTAATCACCGGGGAGCTGTTTTTT
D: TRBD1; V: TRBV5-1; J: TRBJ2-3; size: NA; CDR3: CASSPGQGSTDTQYF; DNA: TGCGCCAGCAGCCCCGGACAGGGGAGTACAGATACGCAGTATTTT
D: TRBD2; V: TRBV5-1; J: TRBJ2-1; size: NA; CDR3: CASSRGTGSGDNEQFF; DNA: TGCGCCAGCAGCCGGGGTACGGGTAGCGGGGACAATGAGCAGTTCTTC
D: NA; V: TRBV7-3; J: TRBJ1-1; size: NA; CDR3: CASSLNRVGTEAFF; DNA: TGTGCCAGCAGCCTCAACAGGGTAGGCACTGAAGCTTTCTTT
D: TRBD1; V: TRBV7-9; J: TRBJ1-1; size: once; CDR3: CASSLNTKQGVSAEAFF; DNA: TGTGCCAGCAGCTTAAACACCAAACAGGGGGTATCGGCTGAAGCTTTCTTT
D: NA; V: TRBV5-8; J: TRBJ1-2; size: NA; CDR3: CASNDRDYGYTF; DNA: TGTGCCAGCAACGACAGAGACTATGGCTACACCTTC
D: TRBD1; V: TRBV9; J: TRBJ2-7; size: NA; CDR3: CASLGQGLIYEQYF; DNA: TGTGCCAGCTTAGGACAGGGCTTAATCTACGAGCAGTACTTC
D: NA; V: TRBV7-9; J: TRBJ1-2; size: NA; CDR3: CASSLVSHGYTF; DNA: TGTGCCAGCAGCTTAGTATCCCATGGCTACACCTTC
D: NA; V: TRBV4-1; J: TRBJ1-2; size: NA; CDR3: CASSDQGQRVSGYTF; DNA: TGCGCCAGCTCTGATCAGGGACAACGGGTAAGCGGCTACACCTTC
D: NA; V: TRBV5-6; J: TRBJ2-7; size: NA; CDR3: CASSLGGDFYEQYF; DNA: TGTGCCAGCAGCTTGGGAGGGGACTTCTACGAGCAGTACTTC
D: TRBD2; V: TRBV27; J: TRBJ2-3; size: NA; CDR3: CASSLIVAGDSDTQYF; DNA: TGTGCCAGCAGTTTGATAGTAGCGGGAGATTCAGATACGCAGTATTTT
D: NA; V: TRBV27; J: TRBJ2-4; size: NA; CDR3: CASSPSGHPSRYF; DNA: TGTGCCAGCAGTCCCTCGGGACACCCATCTCGGTACTTC
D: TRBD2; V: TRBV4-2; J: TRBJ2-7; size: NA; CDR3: CASSQDPGGTEPYEQYF; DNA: TGTGCCAGCAGCCAAGATCCGGGGGGAACCGAACCCTACGAGCAGTACTTC
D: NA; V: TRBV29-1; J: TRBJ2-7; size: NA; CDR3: CSVLKDGSSYEQYF; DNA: TGCAGCGTTCTTAAGGACGGGAGCTCCTACGAGCAGTACTTC
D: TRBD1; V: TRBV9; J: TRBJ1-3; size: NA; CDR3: CASSASGQKIGNTIYF; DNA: TGTGCCAGCAGCGCGTCGGGACAGAAGATCGGAAACACCATATATTTT
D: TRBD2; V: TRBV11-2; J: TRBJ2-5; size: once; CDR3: CASSSSGGEETQYF; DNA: TGTGCCAGCAGCTCCTCTGGGGGGGAGGAGACCCAGTACTTC
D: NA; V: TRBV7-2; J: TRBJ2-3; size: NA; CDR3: CASSLVEADTQYF; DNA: TGTGCCAGCAGCTTAGTTGAGGCAGATACGCAGTATTTT
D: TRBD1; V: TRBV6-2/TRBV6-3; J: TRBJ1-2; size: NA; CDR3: CASSPRGTGGAGGGYTF; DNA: TGTGCCAGCAGCCCTCGGGGGACAGGGGGCGCAGGTGGGGGCTACACCTTC
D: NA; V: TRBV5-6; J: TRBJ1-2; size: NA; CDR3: CASSLRRNYGYTF; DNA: TGTGCCAGCAGCTTGAGGAGAAACTATGGCTACACCTTC
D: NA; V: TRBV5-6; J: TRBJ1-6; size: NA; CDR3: CASSLGQIENSPLHF; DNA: TGTGCCAGCAGCTTAGGACAGATAGAAAATTCACCCCTCCACTTT
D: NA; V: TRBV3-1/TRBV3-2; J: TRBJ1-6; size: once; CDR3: CASSQGVQGPYNSPLHF; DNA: TGTGCCAGCAGCCAAGGGGTGCAGGGCCCCTATAATTCACCCCTCCACTTT
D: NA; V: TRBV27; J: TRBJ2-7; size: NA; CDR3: CASSVAPGHLAPYEQYF; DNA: TGTGCCAGCAGTGTAGCTCCGGGACACTTAGCCCCCTACGAGCAGTACTTC
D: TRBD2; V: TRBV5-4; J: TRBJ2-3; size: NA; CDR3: CASSSGLAGGHTDTQYF; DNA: TGTGCCAGCAGCTCTGGACTAGCGGGGGGCCACACAGATACGCAGTATTTT
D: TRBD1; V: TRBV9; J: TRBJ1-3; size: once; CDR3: CASSVGGQSSGNTIYF; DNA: TGTGCCAGCAGCGTAGGGGGACAGAGCTCTGGAAACACCATATATTTT
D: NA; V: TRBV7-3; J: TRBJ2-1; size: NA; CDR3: CASSLSAPYNEQFF; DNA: TGTGCCAGCAGCTTAAGCGCCCCCTACAATGAGCAGTTCTTC
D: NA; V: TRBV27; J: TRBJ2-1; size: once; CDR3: CASSLSHRSHWQQFF; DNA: TGTGCCAGCAGTTTATCCCACAGGAGCCACTGGCAGCAGTTCTTC
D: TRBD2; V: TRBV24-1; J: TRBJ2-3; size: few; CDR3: CATSDPSSGGGDNTQYF; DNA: TGTGCCACCAGTGACCCATCTAGCGGGGGGGGAGACAATACGCAGTATTTT
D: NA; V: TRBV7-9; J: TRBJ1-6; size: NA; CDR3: CASSLGGGGPTRSPLHF; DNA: TGTGCCAGCAGCTTAGGAGGGGGTGGTCCGACGAGATCACCCCTCCACTTT
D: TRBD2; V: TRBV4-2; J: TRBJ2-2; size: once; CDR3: CASSQYAGTTNTGELFF; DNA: TGTGCCAGCAGCCAGTACGCCGGGACTACGAACACCGGGGAGCTGTTTTTT
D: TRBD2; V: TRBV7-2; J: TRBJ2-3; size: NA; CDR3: CASSLVALAGGPTDTQYF; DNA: TGTGCCAGCAGCTTAGTCGCGCTAGCGGGAGGCCCCACAGATACGCAGTATTTT
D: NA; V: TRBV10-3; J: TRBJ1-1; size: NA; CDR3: CAISVLAGNHMNTEAFF; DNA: TGTGCCATCAGTGTACTGGCAGGGAACCACATGAACACTGAAGCTTTCTTT
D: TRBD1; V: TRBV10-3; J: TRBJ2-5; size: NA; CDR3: CAISDGTGEETQYF; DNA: TGTGCCATCAGTGATGGTACAGGGGAAGAGACCCAGTACTTC
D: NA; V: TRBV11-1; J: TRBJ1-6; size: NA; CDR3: CASSFWQYSPLHF; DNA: TGTGCCAGCAGCTTCTGGCAGTATTCACCCCTCCACTTT
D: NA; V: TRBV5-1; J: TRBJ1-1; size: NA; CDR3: CASLPGVPQGTEAFF; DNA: TGCGCCAGCTTACCCGGGGTCCCACAGGGCACTGAAGCTTTCTTT
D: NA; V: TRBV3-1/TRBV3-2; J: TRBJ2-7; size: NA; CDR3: CASSQGGVPYEQYF; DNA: TGTGCCAGCAGCCAAGGGGGGGTCCCCTACGAGCAGTACTTC